This T cell receptor (beta chain) is drawn from a study of siplizumab effects on memory and regulatory T cells. The ends were cut back, 4 bases at V and 2 bases at J, with 18 bases in the middle. Germline V gene data show CDR1 as LNHDA and CDR2 as SQIVND (reference sequence). The CDR3 totals 16 residues. Sequenced unstimulated subsets in a few donor pairs: CD4+ naive, CD4+ memory, CD8+ naive, CD8+ effector memory, CD8+ TEMRA. Some 92,000 TCR templates were assayed per sample. Generated by immunoSEQ multiplex PCR, the TCRdb table keeps only in-frame clones and is missing some. The sample lists tens of thousands of clones; roughly 95% were seen once.

The TCR sequence derives from a human donor in good health. The sample was naive CD4+ T cells sorted from blood. The chain employs TRBV19 and TRBJ2-7; either TRBD1 or TRBD2 may fit D (7 bases each). DNA of the CDR3: TGTGCCAGTAGTACCCCAGGGGGGGGAAGGACCTACGAGCAGTACTTC. Translated: CASSTPGGGRTYEQYF.